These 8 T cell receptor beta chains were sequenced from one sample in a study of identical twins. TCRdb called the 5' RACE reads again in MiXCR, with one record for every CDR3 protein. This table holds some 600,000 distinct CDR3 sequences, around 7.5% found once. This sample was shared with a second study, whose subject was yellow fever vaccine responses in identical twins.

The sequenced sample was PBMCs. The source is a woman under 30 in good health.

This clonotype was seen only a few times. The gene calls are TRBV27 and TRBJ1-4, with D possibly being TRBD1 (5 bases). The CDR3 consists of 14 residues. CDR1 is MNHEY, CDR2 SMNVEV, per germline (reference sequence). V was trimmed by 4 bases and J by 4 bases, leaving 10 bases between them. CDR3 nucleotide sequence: TGTGCCAGCAGTTCGGGACGGCGTAATGAAAAACTGTTTTTT. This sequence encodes CASSSGRRNEKLFF.

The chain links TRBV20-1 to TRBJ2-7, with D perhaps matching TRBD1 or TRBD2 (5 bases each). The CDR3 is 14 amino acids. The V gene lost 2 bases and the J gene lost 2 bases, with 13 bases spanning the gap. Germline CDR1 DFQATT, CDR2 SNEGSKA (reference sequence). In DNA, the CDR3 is TGCAGTGCTAGAATCGGAGGACAAACCTACGAGCAGTACGTC. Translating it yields CSARIGGQTYEQYV.

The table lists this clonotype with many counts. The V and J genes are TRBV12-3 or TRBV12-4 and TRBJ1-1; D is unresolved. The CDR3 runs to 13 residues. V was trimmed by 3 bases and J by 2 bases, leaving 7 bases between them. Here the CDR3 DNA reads TGTGCCAGCAGTTTCCAGAAAAACACTGAAGCTTTCTTT. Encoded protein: CASSFQKNTEAFF.

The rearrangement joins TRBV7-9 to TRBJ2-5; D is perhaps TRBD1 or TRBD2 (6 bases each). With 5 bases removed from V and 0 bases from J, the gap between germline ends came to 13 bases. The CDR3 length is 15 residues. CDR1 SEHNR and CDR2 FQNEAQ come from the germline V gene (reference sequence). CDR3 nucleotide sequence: TGTGCCAGCAGCCCCGACGGGGGCAACCAAGAGACCCAGTACTTC. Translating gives CASSPDGGNQETQYF. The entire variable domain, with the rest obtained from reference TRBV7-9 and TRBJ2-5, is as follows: DTGVSQNPRHKITKRGQNVTFRCDPISEHNRLYWYRQTLGQGPEFLTYFQNEAQLEKSRLLSDRFSAERPKGSFSTLEIQRTEQGDSAMYLCASSPDGGNQETQYFGPGTRLLVL.

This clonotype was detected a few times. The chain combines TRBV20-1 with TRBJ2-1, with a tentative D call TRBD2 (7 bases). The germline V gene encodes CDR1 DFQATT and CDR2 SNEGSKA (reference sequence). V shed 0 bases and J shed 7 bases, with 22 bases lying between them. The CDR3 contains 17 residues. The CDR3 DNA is TGCAGTGCTAGAGATCGGTTCTTTGCGGGGGCGCCTAATGAGCAGTTCTTC. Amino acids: CSARDRFFAGAPNEQFF.

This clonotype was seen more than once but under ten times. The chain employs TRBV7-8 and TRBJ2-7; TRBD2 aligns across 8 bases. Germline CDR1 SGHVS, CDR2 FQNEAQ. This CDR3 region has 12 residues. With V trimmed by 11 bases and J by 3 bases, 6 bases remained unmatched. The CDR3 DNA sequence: TGTGCCTCGGGGGGGCCTTTCTACGAGCAGTACTTC. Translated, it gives CASGGPFYEQYF. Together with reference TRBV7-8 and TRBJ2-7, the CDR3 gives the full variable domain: GAGVSQSPRYKVAKRGQDVALRCDPISGHVSLFWYQQALGQGPEFLTYFQNEAQLDKSGLPSDRFFAERPEGSVSTLKIQRTQQEDSAVYLCASGGPFYEQYFGPGTRLTVT.

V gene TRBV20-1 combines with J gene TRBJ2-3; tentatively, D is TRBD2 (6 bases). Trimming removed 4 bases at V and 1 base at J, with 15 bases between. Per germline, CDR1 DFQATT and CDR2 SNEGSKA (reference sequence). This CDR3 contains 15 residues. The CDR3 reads CSANIGGTRTDTQYF. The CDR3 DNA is TGCAGTGCTAATATCGGGGGTACGCGCACAGATACGCAGTATTTT.

The CDR3 bases are TGCAGCGTTCACATATGGGACACCCAGTACTTC. It specifies CSVHIWDTQYF. The chain carries TRBV29-1 and TRBJ2-5; either TRBD1 or TRBD2 may supply D (5 bases each). Germline V gives CDR1 SQVTM, CDR2 ANQGSEA. The length of the CDR3 is 11 residues. Deletions cut 5 bases from V and 8 bases from J, with 12 bases between. The full variable domain, with the rest looked up from reference TRBV29-1 and TRBJ2-5, is SAVISQKPSRDICQRGTSLTIQCQVDSQVTMMFWYRQQPGQSLTLIATANQGSEATYESGFVIDKFPISRPNLTFSTLTVSNMSPEDSSIYLCSVHIWDTQYFGPGTRLLVL.